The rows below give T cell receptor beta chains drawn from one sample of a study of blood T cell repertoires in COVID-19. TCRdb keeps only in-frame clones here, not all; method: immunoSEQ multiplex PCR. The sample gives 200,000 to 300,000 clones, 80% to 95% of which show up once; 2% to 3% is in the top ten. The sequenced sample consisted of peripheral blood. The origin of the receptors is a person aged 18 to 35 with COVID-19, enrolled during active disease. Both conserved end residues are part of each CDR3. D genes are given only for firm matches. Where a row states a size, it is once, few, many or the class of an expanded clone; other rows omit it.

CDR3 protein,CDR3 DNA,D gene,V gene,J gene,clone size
CASRPRFHEGIYSNQPQHF,TGCGCCAGCAGACCCCGGTTTCACGAGGGAATTTATAGCAATCAGCCCCAGCATTTT,NA,TRBV4-1,TRBJ1-5,NA
CASSQPGTSSYNEQFF,TGTGCCAGCAGCCAACCCGGGACAAGCTCCTACAATGAGCAGTTCTTC,NA,TRBV5-4,TRBJ2-1,NA
CASSVAWGEPENEQFF,TGTGCCAGTAGTGTGGCCTGGGGGGAGCCGGAGAATGAGCAGTTCTTC,NA,TRBV19,TRBJ2-1,NA
CSVIAGVYEQYF,TGCAGCGTTATAGCGGGAGTCTACGAGCAGTACTTC,TRBD2,TRBV29-1,TRBJ2-7,NA
CASSGAGRTYGYTF,TGTGCCAGCAGCGGGGCGGGACGGACCTATGGCTACACCTTC,NA,TRBV13,TRBJ1-2,NA
CASSSRQGSTSNQPQHF,TGTGCCAGCAGCTCCCGACAGGGATCAACTAGCAATCAGCCCCAGCATTTT,TRBD1,TRBV13,TRBJ1-5,NA
CAISESQYNEQFF,TGTGCCATCAGTGAGTCCCAATACAATGAGCAGTTCTTC,NA,TRBV10-3,TRBJ2-1,NA
CASTREGWNEQFF,TGCGCCAGCACTAGGGAGGGTTGGAATGAGCAGTTCTTC,TRBD2,TRBV4-1,TRBJ2-1,NA
CASRPGGGNYGYTF,TGTGCCAGCAGGCCTGGGGGCGGTAACTATGGCTACACCTTC,NA,TRBV6-2/TRBV6-3,TRBJ1-2,few
CASSFRGQGVYEQYF,TGTGCCAGCAGCTTTCGCGGACAGGGGGTTTACGAGCAGTACTTC,TRBD1,TRBV5-4,TRBJ2-7,NA
CASSPPGLAADTQYF,TGTGCCAGCTCACCACCGGGACTAGCGGCGGATACGCAGTATTTT,TRBD2,TRBV18,TRBJ2-3,NA
CASSLGTSGRAYEQFF,TGTGCCAGCAGCTTAGGGACTAGCGGGAGGGCCTATGAGCAGTTCTTC,TRBD2,TRBV7-9,TRBJ2-1,NA
CASSPGTAVNTQYF,TGTGCCAGTAGCCCCGGGACAGCCGTAAATACGCAGTATTTT,TRBD1,TRBV19,TRBJ2-3,NA
CASIRVLRRETQYF,TGTGCCAGCATTCGGGTGTTGCGTCGAGAGACCCAGTACTTC,NA,TRBV6-4,TRBJ2-5,NA
CSVTGGAYNEQFF,TGCAGCGTTACAGGGGGCGCCTACAATGAGCAGTTCTTC,TRBD1,TRBV29-1,TRBJ2-1,NA
CASSFRDRNSPLHF,TGTGCCAGCAGTTTCCGGGACAGAAATTCACCCCTCCACTTT,TRBD1,TRBV6-6,TRBJ1-6,NA
CASPMDRDTGELFF,TGTGCCAGCCCAATGGACAGAGACACCGGGGAGCTGTTTTTT,NA,TRBV6-5,TRBJ2-2,NA
CASSLLPDSHEQYF,TGTGCCAGCAGCTTACTCCCCGACAGCCACGAGCAGTACTTC,NA,TRBV7-9,TRBJ2-7,NA
CASSTTGDYNEQFF,TGCGCCAGCAGCACGACAGGGGATTACAATGAGCAGTTCTTC,TRBD1,TRBV5-1,TRBJ2-1,NA
CASSGGQMNTEAFF,TGCGCCAGCAGCGGGGGACAGATGAACACTGAAGCTTTCTTT,TRBD1,TRBV5-1,TRBJ1-1,NA
CASSEAGQSYGYTF,TGTGCCAGCAGTGAAGCGGGCCAGAGCTATGGCTACACCTTC,NA,TRBV6-1,TRBJ1-2,NA
CASSSVADTEAFF,TGTGCCAGCAGTTCGGTCGCGGACACTGAAGCTTTCTTT,NA,TRBV6-5,TRBJ1-1,NA
CASSLGQGLGEAFF,TGTGCCAGCAGCTTGGGACAGGGGCTTGGTGAAGCTTTCTTT,TRBD1,TRBV7-8,TRBJ1-1,NA
CASGQGNGYTF,TGTGCCAGCGGACAGGGGAATGGCTACACCTTC,TRBD1,TRBV12-3/TRBV12-4,TRBJ1-2,NA
CASRPGGVTGELFF,TGTGCCAGCAGACCGGGGGGGGTCACCGGGGAGCTGTTTTTT,TRBD2,TRBV6-5,TRBJ2-2,NA
CASSDLGASYEQYF,TGTGCCAGCAGTGATCTAGGGGCTTCCTACGAGCAGTACTTC,NA,TRBV2,TRBJ2-7,NA
CASSSSSGGYEQYF,TGCGCCAGCAGCTCGTCTAGCGGGGGCTACGAGCAGTACTTC,TRBD2,TRBV5-1,TRBJ2-7,NA
CASIQKGLAGGQSSYEQYF,TGCGCCAGCATCCAGAAGGGACTAGCGGGAGGCCAGAGCTCCTACGAGCAGTACTTC,TRBD2,TRBV5-1,TRBJ2-7,NA
CASRPGNQETQYF,TGTGCCAGCAGGCCAGGAAACCAAGAGACCCAGTACTTC,NA,TRBV28,TRBJ2-5,NA
CASSEALLGGKGETQYF,TGTGCCAGCAGTGAAGCGCTTCTGGGGGGGAAGGGAGAGACCCAGTACTTC,TRBD2,TRBV2,TRBJ2-5,NA
CASSHSYEQYF,TGTGCCAGCAGTCACAGTTACGAGCAGTACTTC,NA,TRBV6-2/TRBV6-3,TRBJ2-7,NA
CASSQVSGGHEKLFF,TGTGCCAGCAGCCAAGTCTCGGGGGGCCATGAAAAACTGTTTTTT,NA,TRBV3-1/TRBV3-2,TRBJ1-4,NA
CASSLGLGQHEETQYF,TGTGCCAGCAGCTTAGGTTTGGGGCAGCACGAAGAGACCCAGTACTTC,NA,TRBV7-7,TRBJ2-5,NA
CATVGWQGYTF,TGTGCCACCGTGGGCTGGCAGGGCTACACCTTC,NA,TRBV27,TRBJ1-2,NA
CSVSGQGNTIYF,TGCAGCGTGTCGGGACAGGGAAACACCATATATTTT,TRBD1,TRBV29-1,TRBJ1-3,few
CASSPGQNTEAFF,TGTGCCAGCAGTCCCGGACAGAACACTGAAGCTTTCTTT,NA,TRBV6-6,TRBJ1-1,NA
CASGSGTGGGDTQYF,TGTGCCAGCGGGTCCGGGACAGGGGGTGGAGATACGCAGTATTTT,TRBD1,TRBV6-5,TRBJ2-3,NA
CASSQTLNTEAFF,TGTGCCAGCAGTCAGACACTTAACACTGAAGCTTTCTTT,NA,TRBV2,TRBJ1-1,NA
CASTKGGGPSNLNTEAFF,TGTGCCAGCACTAAAGGGGGGGGCCCCTCCAACTTGAACACTGAAGCTTTCTTT,NA,TRBV7-9,TRBJ1-1,NA
CASSIQGAGNTIYF,TGTGCCAGCAGCATACAGGGGGCTGGAAACACCATATATTTT,TRBD1,TRBV5-5,TRBJ1-3,NA
CAPTFLLIAGGPDSSYNEQFF,TGTGCCCCTACCTTCCTACTAATAGCGGGAGGGCCGGATAGCTCCTACAATGAGCAGTTCTTC,TRBD2,TRBV15,TRBJ2-1,NA
CASSLAGTESYEQYF,TGTGCCAGCAGCTTGGCCGGGACTGAATCCTACGAGCAGTACTTC,NA,TRBV7-2,TRBJ2-7,NA
CAVRQGLQETQYF,TGTGCCGTGAGACAGGGGCTCCAAGAGACCCAGTACTTC,TRBD1,TRBV10-3,TRBJ2-5,NA
CASSLELASTDTQYF,TGTGCCAGCAGCTTAGAGCTAGCGAGCACAGATACGCAGTATTTT,NA,TRBV11-1,TRBJ2-3,NA
CASSLLPGEANEQFF,TGCGCCAGCAGCTTGCTTCCGGGAGAGGCGAATGAGCAGTTCTTC,NA,TRBV5-1,TRBJ2-1,NA
CASPAGQGASGANVLTF,TGTGCCTCTCCGGCGGGACAGGGGGCATCTGGGGCCAACGTCCTGACTTTC,TRBD1,TRBV2,TRBJ2-6,once
CASSDHRDSPGNTIYF,TGTGCCAGCAGCGACCACAGGGATTCCCCTGGAAACACCATATATTTT,NA,TRBV9,TRBJ1-3,NA
CASSLGAANTGELFF,TGTGCCAGCAGCCTAGGAGCGGCAAACACCGGGGAGCTGTTTTTT,NA,TRBV11-2,TRBJ2-2,NA